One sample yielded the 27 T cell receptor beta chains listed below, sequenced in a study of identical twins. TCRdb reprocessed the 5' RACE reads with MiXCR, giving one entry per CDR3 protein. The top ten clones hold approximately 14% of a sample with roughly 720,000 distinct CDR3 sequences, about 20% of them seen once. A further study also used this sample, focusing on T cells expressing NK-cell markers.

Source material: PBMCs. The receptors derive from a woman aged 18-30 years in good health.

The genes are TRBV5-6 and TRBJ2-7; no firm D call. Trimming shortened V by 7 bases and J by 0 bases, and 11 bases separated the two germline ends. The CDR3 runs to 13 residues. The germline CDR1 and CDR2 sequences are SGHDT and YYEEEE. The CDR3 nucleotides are TGTGCCAGCGAAGGACGAAACTCCTACGAGCAGTACTTC. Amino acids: CASEGRNSYEQYF. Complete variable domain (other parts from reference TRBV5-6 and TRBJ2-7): DAGVTQSPTHLIKTRGQQVTLRCSPKSGHDTVSWYQQALGQGPQFIFQYYEEEERQRGNFPDRFSGHQFPNYSSELNVNALLLGDSALYLCASEGRNSYEQYFGPGTRLTVT.

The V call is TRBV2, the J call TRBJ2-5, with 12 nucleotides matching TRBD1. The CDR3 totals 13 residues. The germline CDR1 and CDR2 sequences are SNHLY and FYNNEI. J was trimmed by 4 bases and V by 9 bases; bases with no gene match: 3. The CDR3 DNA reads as TGTGCCAGTGGGACAGGGGGCTCAGAGACCCAGTACTTC. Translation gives CASGTGGSETQYF. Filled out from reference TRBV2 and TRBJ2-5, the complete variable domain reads EPEVTQTPSHQVTQMGQEVILRCVPISNHLYFYWYRQILGQKVEFLVSFYNNEISEKSEIFDDQFSVERPDGSNFTLKIRSTKLEDSAMYFCASGTGGSETQYFGPGTRLLVL.

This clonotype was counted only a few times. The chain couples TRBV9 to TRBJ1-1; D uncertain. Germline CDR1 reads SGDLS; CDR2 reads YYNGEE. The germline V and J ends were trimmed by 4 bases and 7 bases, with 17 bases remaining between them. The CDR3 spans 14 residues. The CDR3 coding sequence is TGTGCCAGCAGCTCTGGACGTTCCAGAGGTGAAGCTTTCTTT. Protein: CASSSGRSRGEAFF.

The DNA for the CDR3 is TGCAGTGCTAGCCCTAGCGGACACCCTCAAGAGACCCAGTACTTC. Translated, it gives CSASPSGHPQETQYF. The V gene is TRBV20-1, the J gene TRBJ2-5; 7 bases line up with TRBD2. Trimming removed 3 bases from V and 2 bases from J; junction bases left unmatched: 9. This CDR3 comprises 15 residues. Germline CDR1 is DFQATT and CDR2 is SNEGSKA (reference sequence).

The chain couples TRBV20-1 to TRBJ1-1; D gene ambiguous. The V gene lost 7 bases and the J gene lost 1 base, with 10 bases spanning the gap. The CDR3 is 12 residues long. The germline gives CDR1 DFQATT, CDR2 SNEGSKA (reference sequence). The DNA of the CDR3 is TGCAGTGTCAGATTCGAGAACACTGAAGCTTTCTTT. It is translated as CSVRFENTEAFF.

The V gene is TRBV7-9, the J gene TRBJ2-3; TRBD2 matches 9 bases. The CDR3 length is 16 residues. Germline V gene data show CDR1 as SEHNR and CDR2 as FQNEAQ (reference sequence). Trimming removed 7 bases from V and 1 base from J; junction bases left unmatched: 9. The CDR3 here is CASTTRGRGGTDTQYF. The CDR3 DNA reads TGTGCCAGCACTACCCGCGGGAGGGGCGGCACAGATACGCAGTATTTT. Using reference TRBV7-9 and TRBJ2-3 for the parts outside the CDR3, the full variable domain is DTGVSQNPRHKITKRGQNVTFRCDPISEHNRLYWYRQTLGQGPEFLTYFQNEAQLEKSRLLSDRFSAERPKGSFSTLEIQRTEQGDSAMYLCASTTRGRGGTDTQYFGPGTRLTVL.

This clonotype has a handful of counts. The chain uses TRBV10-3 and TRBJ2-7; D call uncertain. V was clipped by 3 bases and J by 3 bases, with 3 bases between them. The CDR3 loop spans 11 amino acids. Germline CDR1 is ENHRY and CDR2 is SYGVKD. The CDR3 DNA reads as TGTGCCATCAGTGATTACTACGAGCAGTACTTC. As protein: CAISDYYEQYF.

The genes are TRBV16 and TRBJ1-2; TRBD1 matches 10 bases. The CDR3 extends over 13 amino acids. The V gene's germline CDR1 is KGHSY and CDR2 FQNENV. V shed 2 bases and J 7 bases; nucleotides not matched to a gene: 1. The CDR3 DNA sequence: TGTGCCAGCAGCCAAGGGACAGGGGCTGGCTACACCTTC. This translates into CASSQGTGAGYTF.

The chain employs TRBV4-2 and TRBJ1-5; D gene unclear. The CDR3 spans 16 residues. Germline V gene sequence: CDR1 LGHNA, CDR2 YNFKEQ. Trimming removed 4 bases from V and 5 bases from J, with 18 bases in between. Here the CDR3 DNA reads TGTGCCAGCAGCCCAAAGTCAGGTTCGGATGATCAGCCCCAGCATTTT. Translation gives CASSPKSGSDDQPQHF.

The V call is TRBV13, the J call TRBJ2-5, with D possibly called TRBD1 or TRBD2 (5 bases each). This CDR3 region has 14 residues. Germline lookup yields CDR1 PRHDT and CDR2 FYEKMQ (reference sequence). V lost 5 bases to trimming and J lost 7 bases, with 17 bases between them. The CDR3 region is CASSHGTVRGTQYF. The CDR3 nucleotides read TGTGCCAGCAGCCACGGGACCGTTAGGGGGACCCAGTACTTC.

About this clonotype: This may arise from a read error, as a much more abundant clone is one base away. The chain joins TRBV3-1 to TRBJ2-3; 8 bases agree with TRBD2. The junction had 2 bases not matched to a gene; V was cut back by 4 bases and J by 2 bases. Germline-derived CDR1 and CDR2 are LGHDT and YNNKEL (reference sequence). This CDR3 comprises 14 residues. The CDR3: CASSPTSVTDTQYF. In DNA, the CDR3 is TGTGCCAGCAGCCCGACTAGCGTCACAGATACGCAGTATTTT.

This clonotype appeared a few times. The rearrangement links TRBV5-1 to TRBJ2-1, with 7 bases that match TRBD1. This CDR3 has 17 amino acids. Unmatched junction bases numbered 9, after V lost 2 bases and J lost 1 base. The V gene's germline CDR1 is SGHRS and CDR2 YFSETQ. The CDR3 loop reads CASSLPEKGASYNEQFF. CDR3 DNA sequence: TGCGCCAGCAGCTTACCTGAAAAGGGGGCGTCCTACAATGAGCAGTTCTTC.

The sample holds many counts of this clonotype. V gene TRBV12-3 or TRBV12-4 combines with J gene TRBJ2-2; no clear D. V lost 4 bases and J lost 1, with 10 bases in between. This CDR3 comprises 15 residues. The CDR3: CASSSRAGNTGELFF. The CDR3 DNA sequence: TGTGCCAGCAGTTCCCGGGCAGGGAACACCGGGGAGCTGTTTTTT.

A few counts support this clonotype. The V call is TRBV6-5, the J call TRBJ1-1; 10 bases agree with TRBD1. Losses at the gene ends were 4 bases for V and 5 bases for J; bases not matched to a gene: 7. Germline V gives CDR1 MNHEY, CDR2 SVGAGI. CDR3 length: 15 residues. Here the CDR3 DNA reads TGTGCCAGCAGTTCCATAAGGACAGGGGGAACTGAAGCTTTCTTT. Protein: CASSSIRTGGTEAFF.

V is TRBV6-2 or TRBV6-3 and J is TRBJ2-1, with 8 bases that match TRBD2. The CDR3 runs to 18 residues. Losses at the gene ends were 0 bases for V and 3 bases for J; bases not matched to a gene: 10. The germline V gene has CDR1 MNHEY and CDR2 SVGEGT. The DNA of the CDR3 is TGTGCCAGCAGTTACTCTTTCGATCTAGCGGGCGTCTACAATGAGCAGTTCTTC. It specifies CASSYSFDLAGVYNEQFF.

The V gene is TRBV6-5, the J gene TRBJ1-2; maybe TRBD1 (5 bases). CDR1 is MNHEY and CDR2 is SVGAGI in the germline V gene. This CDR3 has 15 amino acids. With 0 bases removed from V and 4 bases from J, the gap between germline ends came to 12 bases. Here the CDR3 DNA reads TGTGCCAGCAGTTACTCGAGGGGCGCTGGCTATGGCTACACCTTC. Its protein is CASSYSRGAGYGYTF.

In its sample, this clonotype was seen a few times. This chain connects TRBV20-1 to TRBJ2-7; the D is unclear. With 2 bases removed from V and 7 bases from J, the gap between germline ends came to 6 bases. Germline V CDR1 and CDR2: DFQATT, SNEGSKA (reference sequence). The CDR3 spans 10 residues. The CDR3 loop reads CSARRAEQYF. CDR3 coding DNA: TGCAGTGCTAGAAGGGCAGAGCAGTACTTC.

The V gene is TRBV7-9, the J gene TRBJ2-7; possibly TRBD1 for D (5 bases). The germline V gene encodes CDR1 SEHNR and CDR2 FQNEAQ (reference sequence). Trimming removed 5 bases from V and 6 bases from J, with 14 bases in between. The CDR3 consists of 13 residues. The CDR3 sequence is CASSPLRGAEQYF. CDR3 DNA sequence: TGTGCCAGCAGCCCCCTACGTGGGGCCGAGCAGTACTTC.

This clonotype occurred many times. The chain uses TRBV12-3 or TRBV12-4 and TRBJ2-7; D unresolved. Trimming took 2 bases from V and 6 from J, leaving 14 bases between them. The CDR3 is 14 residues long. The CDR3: CASSLQDGLGEQYF. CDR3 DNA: TGTGCCAGCAGTTTACAGGATGGCTTAGGCGAGCAGTACTTC.

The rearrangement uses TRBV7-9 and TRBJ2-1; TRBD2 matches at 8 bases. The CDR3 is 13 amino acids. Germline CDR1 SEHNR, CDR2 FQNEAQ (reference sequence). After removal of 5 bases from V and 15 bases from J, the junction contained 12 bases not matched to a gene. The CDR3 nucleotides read TGTGCCAGCAGCCTATCGGGGGGGCCCTTTTCGTTCTTC. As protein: CASSLSGGPFSFF.

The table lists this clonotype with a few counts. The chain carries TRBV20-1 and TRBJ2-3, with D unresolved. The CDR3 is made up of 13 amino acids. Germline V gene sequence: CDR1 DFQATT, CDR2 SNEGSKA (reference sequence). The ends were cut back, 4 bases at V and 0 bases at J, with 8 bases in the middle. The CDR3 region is CSANHPSTDTQYF. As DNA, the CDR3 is TGCAGTGCTAATCACCCCAGCACAGATACGCAGTATTTT.

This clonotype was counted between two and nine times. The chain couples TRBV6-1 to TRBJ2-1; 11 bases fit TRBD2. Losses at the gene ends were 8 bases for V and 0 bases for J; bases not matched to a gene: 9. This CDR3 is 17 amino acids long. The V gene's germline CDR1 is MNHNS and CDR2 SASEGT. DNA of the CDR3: TGTGCCAGCGCCCTAGCGGGGGGCCCCAGCTCCTACAATGAGCAGTTCTTC. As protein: CASALAGGPSSYNEQFF.

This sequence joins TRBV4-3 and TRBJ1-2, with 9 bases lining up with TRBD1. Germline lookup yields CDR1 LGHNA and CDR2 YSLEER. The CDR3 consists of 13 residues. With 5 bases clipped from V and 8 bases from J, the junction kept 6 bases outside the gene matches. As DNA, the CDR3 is TGCGCCAGCAGCAAGGGACAGGGAGTCGGCTACACCTTC. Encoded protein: CASSKGQGVGYTF.

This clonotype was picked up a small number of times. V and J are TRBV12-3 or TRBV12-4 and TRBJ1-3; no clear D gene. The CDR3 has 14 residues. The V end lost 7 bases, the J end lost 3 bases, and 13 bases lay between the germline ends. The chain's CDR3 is CASNNGNIGNTIYF. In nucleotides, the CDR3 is TGTGCCAGCAACAACGGGAATATTGGAAACACCATATATTTT.

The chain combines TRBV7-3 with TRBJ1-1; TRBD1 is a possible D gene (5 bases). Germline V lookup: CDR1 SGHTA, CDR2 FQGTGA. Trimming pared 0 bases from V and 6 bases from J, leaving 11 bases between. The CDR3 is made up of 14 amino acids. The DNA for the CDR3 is TGTGCCAGCAGCTTAACTCGGACACTTCCTGAAGCTTTCTTT. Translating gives CASSLTRTLPEAFF. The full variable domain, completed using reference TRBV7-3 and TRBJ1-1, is GAGVSQTPSNKVTEKGKYVELRCDPISGHTALYWYRQSLGQGPEFLIYFQGTGAADDSGLPNDRFFAVRPEGSVSTLKIQRTERGDSAVYLCASSLTRTLPEAFFGQGTRLTVV.

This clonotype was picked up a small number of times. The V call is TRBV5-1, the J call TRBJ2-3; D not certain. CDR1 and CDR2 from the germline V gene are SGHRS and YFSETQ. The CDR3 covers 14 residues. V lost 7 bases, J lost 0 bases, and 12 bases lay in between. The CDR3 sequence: CASGRESSTDTQYF. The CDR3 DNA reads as TGCGCCAGCGGGCGAGAATCTAGCACAGATACGCAGTATTTT. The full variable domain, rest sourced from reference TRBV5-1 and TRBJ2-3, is KAGVTQTPRYLIKTRGQQVTLSCSPISGHRSVSWYQQTPGQGLQFLFEYFSETQRNKGNFPGRFSGRQFSNSRSEMNVSTLELGDSALYLCASGRESSTDTQYFGPGTRLTVL.

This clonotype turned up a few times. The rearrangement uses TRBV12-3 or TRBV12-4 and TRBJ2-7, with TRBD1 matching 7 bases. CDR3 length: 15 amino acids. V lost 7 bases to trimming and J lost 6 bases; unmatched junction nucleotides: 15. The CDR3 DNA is TGTGCCAGCAACTCAAGGGACAGCGGACCGGCCGAGCAGTACTTC. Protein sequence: CASNSRDSGPAEQYF.